This passage covers 3 T cell receptor beta chains from one sample sequenced in a study of patients and donors after allogeneic stem cell transplantation. Via MiXCR, TCRdb re-called the RT-PCR reads, giving one row per CDR3 protein. The profile covers 390,000 or so distinct CDR3 sequences, with around 15% appearing a single time and 6.5% to 7.5% taken by the ten largest. Sequenced input: blood, either unsorted or a sorted T cell fraction (not recorded which). The receptors shown here come from a human donor who was either an allogeneic HSCT recipient or a stem cell or donor lymphocyte infusion donor (not recorded which). It is not recorded whose cells these are; they may come from a transplant donor.

The table lists this clonotype with a few counts. The rearrangement links TRBV28 to TRBJ2-1; TRBD2 might be the D (5 bases). The CDR3 has 16 amino acids. Germline CDR1 and CDR2: MDHEN and SYDVKM. V was shortened by 7 bases and J by 0 bases, with 16 bases between the two germline ends. The chain's CDR3 is CASTGGRLPSYNEQFF. The CDR3 DNA is TGTGCCAGCACCGGAGGACGCTTACCCTCCTACAATGAGCAGTTCTTC.

This clonotype has at least ten counts. This rearrangement joins TRBV12-3 or TRBV12-4 to TRBJ2-1, with 7 bases identical to TRBD2. The CDR3 loop spans 16 amino acids. Trimming cost V 5 bases and J 9 bases; bases outside gene matches: 16. Here the CDR3 DNA reads TGTGCCAGCAGTCTACCACCCTTGCGGGAGTACGGTGAGCAGTTCTTC. It translates to CASSLPPLREYGEQFF.

This clonotype has at least ten counts. The rearrangement joins TRBV7-6 to TRBJ2-2, with D perhaps matching TRBD2 (6 bases). The V gene lost 4 bases and the J gene lost 7 bases, with 13 bases spanning the gap. The CDR3 spans 14 residues. Germline CDR1 reads SGHVS; CDR2 reads FNYEAQ. This chain's CDR3 is CASSSGRLYGELFF. The CDR3 DNA reads as TGTGCCAGCAGCTCAGGGAGGTTATACGGGGAGCTGTTTTTT. Full variable domain (remainder filled in from reference TRBV7-6 and TRBJ2-2): GAGVSQSPRYKVTKRGQDVALRCDPISGHVSLYWYRQALGQGPEFLTYFNYEAQQDKSGLPNDRFSAERPEGSISTLTIQRTEQRDSAMYRCASSSGRLYGELFFGEGSRLTVL.